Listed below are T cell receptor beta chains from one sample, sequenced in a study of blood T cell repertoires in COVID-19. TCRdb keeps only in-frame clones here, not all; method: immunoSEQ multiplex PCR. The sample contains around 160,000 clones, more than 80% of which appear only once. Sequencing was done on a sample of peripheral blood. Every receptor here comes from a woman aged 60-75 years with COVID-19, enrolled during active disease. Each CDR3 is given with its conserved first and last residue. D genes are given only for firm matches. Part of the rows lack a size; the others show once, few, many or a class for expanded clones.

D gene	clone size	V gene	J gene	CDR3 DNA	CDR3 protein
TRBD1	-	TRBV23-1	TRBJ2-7	TGCGCCAGCAGTCAATCTGCCGGGACAGGGCCCTACGAGCAGTACTTC	CASSQSAGTGPYEQYF
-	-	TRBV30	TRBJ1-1	TGTGCCTGGACTACACCCCCCGAGGGAGGGGGAACTGAAGCTTTCTTT	CAWTTPPEGGGTEAFF
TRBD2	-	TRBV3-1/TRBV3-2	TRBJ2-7	TGTGCCAGCTGGGGGGGGGACTCCTACGAGCAGTACTTC	CASWGGDSYEQYF
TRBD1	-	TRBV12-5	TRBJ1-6	TGTGCTAGTGGTTTGACAGTGGACAGGCCGAATTCACCCCTCCACTTT	CASGLTVDRPNSPLHF
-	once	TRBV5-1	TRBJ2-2	TGCGCCAGCAGCTTGGAAGGGGCCGGGGAGCTGTTTTTT	CASSLEGAGELFF
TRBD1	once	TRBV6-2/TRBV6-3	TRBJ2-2	TGTGCCAGCAGTCGACAGGGGGCCAACACCGGGGAGCTGTTTTTT	CASSRQGANTGELFF
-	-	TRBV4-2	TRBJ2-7	TGTGCCAGCAGCCAAGAAATGAGACAGGCGCTCGGGCAGTACTTC	CASSQEMRQALGQYF
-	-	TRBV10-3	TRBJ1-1	TGTGCCATCAGTGACCGGGTCATGGTGTTTGGGGCTTTCTTT	CAISDRVMVFGAFF
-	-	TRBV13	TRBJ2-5	TGTGCCAGCAGCGTCTCTCCGGAAGAGACCCAGTACTTC	CASSVSPEETQYF
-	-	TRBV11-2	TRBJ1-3	TGTGCCAGCAGTTCCCCGGGGGGGACTGGAAACACCATATATTTT	CASSSPGGTGNTIYF
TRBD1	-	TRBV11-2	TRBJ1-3	TGTGCCAGCAGCTTCGGGACAGGGGCAGACACCATATATTTT	CASSFGTGADTIYF
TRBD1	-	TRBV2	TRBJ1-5	TGTGCCAGCAGCGCTTCGAGACAGGGGGCCTTACGGCCCCAGCATTTT	CASSASRQGALRPQHF
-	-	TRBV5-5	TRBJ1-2	TGTGCCAGCAGCCCGTGGGCAGGGGATGGTGGCTACACCTTC	CASSPWAGDGGYTF
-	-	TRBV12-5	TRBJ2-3	TGTGCTAGTGGTTTGACCGGGGTGAATACGCAGTATTTT	CASGLTGVNTQYF
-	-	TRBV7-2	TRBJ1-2	TGTGCCAGCAGCTTAGAAGGGGCTAACTATGGCTACACCTTC	CASSLEGANYGYTF
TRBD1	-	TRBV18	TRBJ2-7	TGTGCCAGCTCACCCCCCGGGACAGGGTTCTCTTCCTACGAGCAGTACTTC	CASSPPGTGFSSYEQYF
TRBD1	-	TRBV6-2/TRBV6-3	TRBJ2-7	TGTGCCAGCAGATACTGGACAGGGGCCTACGAGCAGTACTTC	CASRYWTGAYEQYF
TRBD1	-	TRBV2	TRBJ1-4	TGTGCCAGCAGGCAGGGGGCGGCTAATGAAAAACTGTTTTTT	CASRQGAANEKLFF
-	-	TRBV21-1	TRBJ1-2	TGTGCCAGCAGCAAAATAAGGGGCTATGGCTACACCTTC	CASSKIRGYGYTF
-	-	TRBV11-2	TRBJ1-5	TGTGCCAGCAGCTTAGGGGTTCAGGGAAAGGAGCCCCAGCATTTT	CASSLGVQGKEPQHF
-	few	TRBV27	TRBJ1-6	TGTGCCAGCAGTGCGCCATTGGGGGGCTATAATTCACCCCTCCACTTT	CASSAPLGGYNSPLHF
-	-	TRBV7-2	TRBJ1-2	TGTGCCAGCAGCTTAAGAGATGTATATGGCTACACCTTC	CASSLRDVYGYTF
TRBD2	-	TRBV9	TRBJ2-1	TGTGCCAGCAGCGTAGGCGGGGGGATCTCCTACAATGAGCAGTTCTTC	CASSVGGGISYNEQFF
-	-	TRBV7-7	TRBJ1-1	TGTGCTAGCAGCCCCTTCGGGAGAGGAAGCGCTGAAGCTTTCTTT	CASSPFGRGSAEAFF
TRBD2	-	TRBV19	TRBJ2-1	TGTGCCAGTAGTACCGAGCGGGGGGGTGTCCGGTTCTTC	CASSTERGGVRFF
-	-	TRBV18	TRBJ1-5	TGTGCCAGCTCACCAGGGAGGGGACAGCCCCAGCATTTT	CASSPGRGQPQHF
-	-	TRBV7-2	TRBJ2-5	TGTGCCAGCAGCTTTAGAAATGAGGAGACCCAGTACTTC	CASSFRNEETQYF
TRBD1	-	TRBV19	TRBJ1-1	TGTGCCAGTCGGCTGGACAGGTGGGACACTGAAGCTTTCTTT	CASRLDRWDTEAFF
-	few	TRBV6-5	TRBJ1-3	TGTGCCAGCTCCCTCGGGGGGCACGTTGGAAACACCATATATTTT	CASSLGGHVGNTIYF
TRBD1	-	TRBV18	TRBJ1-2	TGTGCCAGCTCACCAGGACAGGGGGCCGGCTATGGCTACACCTTC	CASSPGQGAGYGYTF
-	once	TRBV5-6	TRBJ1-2	TGTGCCAGCAGCTTGTCAGGGGAGACCGGCTACACCTTC	CASSLSGETGYTF
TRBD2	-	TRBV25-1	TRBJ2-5	TGTGCCAGCAGTGGCGGGGGGCAGCAAGAGACCCAGTACTTC	CASSGGGQQETQYF
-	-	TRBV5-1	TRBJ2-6	TGCGCCAGCAGCTTGGCCGGGTCTGGGGCCAACGTCCTGACTTTC	CASSLAGSGANVLTF
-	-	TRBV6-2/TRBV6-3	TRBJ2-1	TGTGCCAGCAGTTCAGGGTCGTTCAATGAGCAGTTCTTC	CASSSGSFNEQFF
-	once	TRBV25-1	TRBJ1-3	TGTGCCAGCACGGACAGAACCTCTGGAAACACCATATATTTT	CASTDRTSGNTIYF
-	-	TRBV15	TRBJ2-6	TGTGCCACCAGCAGAGCTAACTCTGGGGCCAACGTCCTGACTTTC	CATSRANSGANVLTF
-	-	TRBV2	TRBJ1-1	TGTGCCAGCCCGCCGGGGGGGCGGAACACTGAAGCTTTCTTT	CASPPGGRNTEAFF
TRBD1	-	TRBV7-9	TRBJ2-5	TGTGCCAGCAGCCTCCGGGACAGCCAACAAGAGACCCAGTACTTC	CASSLRDSQQETQYF
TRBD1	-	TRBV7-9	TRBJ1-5	TGTGCCAGCAGCTTAGTGTCCGGGACAGGGGATTGGAGCAATCAGCCCCAGCATTTT	CASSLVSGTGDWSNQPQHF
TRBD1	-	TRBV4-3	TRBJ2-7	TGCGCCAGCAGCCCGGAAGTACAGGGGAGCTACTCCTACGAGCAGTACTTC	CASSPEVQGSYSYEQYF
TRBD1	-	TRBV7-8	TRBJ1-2	TGTGCCAGCAGTAGGGACAGGCCCCATCTTCATAATAACTATGGCTACACCTTC	CASSRDRPHLHNNYGYTF
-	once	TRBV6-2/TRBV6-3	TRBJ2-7	TGTGCCAGCAGTTACTCGGTTAGCCCGCTAACCTACGAGCAGTACTTC	CASSYSVSPLTYEQYF
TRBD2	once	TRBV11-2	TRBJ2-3	TGTGCCAGCAGCCCACGACTAGCGGGGCCAGATACGCAGTATTTT	CASSPRLAGPDTQYF
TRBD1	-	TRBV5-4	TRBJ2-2	TGTGCCAGCAGCCGACTTCCGGGACAGGATAACACCGGGGAGCTGTTTTTT	CASSRLPGQDNTGELFF
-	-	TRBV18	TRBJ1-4	TGTGCCAGCTCCCCAATGACCAGGGAAAAACTGTTTTTT	CASSPMTREKLFF
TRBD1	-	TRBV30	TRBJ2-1	TGTGCCTGGTCCCGGGACAGGGGGCGCTGGGGGCAGTTCTTC	CAWSRDRGRWGQFF
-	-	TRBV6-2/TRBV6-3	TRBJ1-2	TGTGCCAGCAGTTACTCGAGCGGGGGTGGCTACACCTTC	CASSYSSGGGYTF
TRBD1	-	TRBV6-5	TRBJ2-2	TGTGCCAGCAGTCGCGACAGGGGGAACACCGGGGAGCTGTTTTTT	CASSRDRGNTGELFF
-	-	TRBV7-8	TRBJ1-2	TGTGCCAGCAGCTTAGTGCTAGATGGTAGCTATGGCTACACCTTC	CASSLVLDGSYGYTF
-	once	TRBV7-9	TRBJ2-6	TGTGCCAGCAGCCCCCTAGGGGGACAGGCCAACGTCCTGACTTTC	CASSPLGGQANVLTF
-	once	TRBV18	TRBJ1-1	TGTGCCAGCTCACCACAGAGGAACACTGAAGCTTTCTTT	CASSPQRNTEAFF
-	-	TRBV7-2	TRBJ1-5	TGTGCCAGCAGCAGACAGCGTGATCAGCCCCAGCATTTT	CASSRQRDQPQHF
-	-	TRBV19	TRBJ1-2	TGTGCCAGCCGGGGGACTTCCTTCTATGGCTACACCTTC	CASRGTSFYGYTF
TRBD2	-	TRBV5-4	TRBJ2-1	TGTGCCAGCAGGCCTCTAGCGGGGGCGTACAATGAGCAGTTCTTC	CASRPLAGAYNEQFF